This T cell receptor beta chain was recovered during a study of blood T cell repertoires in COVID-19. About the study: COVID-19 samples from acute and convalescent phases originated in the United States, Italy and Spain. In each case, the material was cDNA or gDNA derived from T cells, B-cell-depleted T cells, or PBMCs.

This CDR3 region has 17 residues. Germline V gene sequence: CDR1 MGHDK, CDR2 SYGVNS. V lost 5 bases and J 2 bases, leaving 21 bases between the germline ends. In the original processing: Estimated nucleated cell counts came from reference gene primer amplification. Clones were read by immunoSEQ multiplex PCR, and TCRdb kept only the in-frame ones, dropping some. Clone size and the V and J calls come from that table; the DNA yielded D and trimming. The sample holds under 250,000 clones, 80% to 85% seen once. The sample taken for sequencing was peripheral blood. This clonotype was sampled from a man aged 50 or older with active or convalescent COVID-19. The chain uses TRBV25-1 and TRBJ1-1, with D possibly being TRBD1 (6 bases). The DNA of the CDR3 is TGTGCCAGCAGTCAACTAGGAGACGGGACATTTAACACTGAAGCTTTCTTT. It specifies CASSQLGDGTFNTEAFF.